This is a list of T cell receptor beta chains from one sample in a study of cytotoxic CD8 clonotypes in ibrutinib-treated CLL. Assay: immunoSEQ multiplex PCR; the TCRdb copy retains only in-frame clones and omits some. The repertoire consists of about 72,000 clones, with about two thirds occurring once and the leading ten covering around 5.8%. Material: PBMCs, obtained after 12 months of ibrutinib treatment. These receptors all come from a human donor with chronic lymphocytic leukemia. Both conserved end residues are part of each CDR3. A D gene is named only where the DNA matches it firmly. Not every row has a clone size; where given, it reads once, few, many or a size class.

j_call clone_size v_call d_call cdr3_nt cdr3_aa
TRBJ2-7 . TRBV28 . TGTGCCAGCAGTTTCCCTCCCCGCAGGGTGGGGAGATCCTACGAGCAGTACTTC CASSFPPRRVGRSYEQYF
TRBJ1-2 . TRBV2 . TGTGCCAGCAGTGTAGGGTCCGGCAATAATAACTATGGCTACACCTTC CASSVGSGNNNYGYTF
TRBJ1-5 . TRBV7-9 . TGTGCCAGCAGCTTAAACGATCAGCCCCAGCATTTT CASSLNDQPQHF
TRBJ2-7 . TRBV7-9 TRBD2 TGTGCCAGCAGCTCCACTAGCGGGGGGGCGTGGTACGAGCAGTACTTC CASSSTSGGAWYEQYF
TRBJ1-6 . TRBV14 . TGTGCCAGCAGCCAAGGATCACCCCTCCACTTT CASSQGSPLHF
TRBJ2-3 . TRBV7-8 . TGTGCCAGCAGCTTTTTAAGAACAGATACGCAGTATTTT CASSFLRTDTQYF
TRBJ2-7 few TRBV10-3 . TGTGCCATCACCGGGGGCACCGAGCAGTACTTC CAITGGTEQYF
TRBJ1-3 . TRBV4-3 TRBD1 TGCGCCAGCAGCCCCTCGACAGGGTTCGGAAACACCATATATTTT CASSPSTGFGNTIYF
TRBJ2-7 . TRBV5-6 TRBD1 TGTGCCAGCAGCTTTACGACAGGGTTCGGCGAGCAGTACTTC CASSFTTGFGEQYF
TRBJ1-6 . TRBV19 . TGTGCCAGGCCAGGTACAAGATTCACGGACTATAATTCACCCCTCCACTTT CARPGTRFTDYNSPLHF
TRBJ1-1 . TRBV18 . TGTGCCAGCTCACCCTACATGAACGCTGAAGCTTTCTTT CASSPYMNAEAFF
TRBJ1-2 . TRBV23-1 . TGCGCCAGCAGTCAATCCCCCCCTCTCAGGGTTCAGGACCTCTATGGCTACACCTTC CASSQSPPLRVQDLYGYTF
TRBJ1-2 . TRBV18 TRBD1 TGTGCCAGCTCACCAGCTAGACAGGGTTTGGGCTACACCTTC CASSPARQGLGYTF
TRBJ1-2 . TRBV7-8 . TGTGCCAGCAGTCCAGGGGAGGGTGGTTTGGTTTACTATGGCTACACCTTC CASSPGEGGLVYYGYTF
TRBJ1-2 . TRBV6-5 TRBD1 TGTGCCAGCAGGCCGACAGGGGGCGTATATGGCTACACCTTC CASRPTGGVYGYTF
TRBJ1-1 . TRBV6-5 . TGTGCCAGCAAGACCGGGAGGAACACTGAAGCTTTCTTT CASKTGRNTEAFF
TRBJ2-1 . TRBV6-5 . TGTGCCAGCAGTTACTCGAAGGGGCATGAGCAGTTCTTC CASSYSKGHEQFF
TRBJ2-2 . TRBV18 . TGTGCCAGCTCTCCCCAGGGTATGAACACCGGGGAGCTGTTTTTT CASSPQGMNTGELFF
TRBJ1-3 . TRBV5-1 . TGCGCCAGCAGGTGGGACGTGACCTCTGGAAACACCATATATTTT CASRWDVTSGNTIYF
TRBJ2-1 . TRBV10-1 TRBD1 TGCGCCAGCAGCCCTGGACAGGGGGCCTACAATGAGCAGTTCTTC CASSPGQGAYNEQFF
TRBJ1-6 . TRBV4-3 . TGCGCCAGCAGCCAAGATTGGAGCTCCTATAATTCACCCCTCCACTTT CASSQDWSSYNSPLHF
TRBJ2-1 few TRBV20-1 . TGCAGTGCTAGAGATGGGACCGAGCAGTTCTTC CSARDGTEQFF
TRBJ2-6 . TRBV19 . TGTGCCAGTTCTACATTGGGTGGCAGGAGCTCTGGGGCCAACGTCCTGACTTTC CASSTLGGRSSGANVLTF
TRBJ1-1 . TRBV5-6 . TGTGCCAGCAGCTTGGAGGGGCGTGAAGCTTTCTTT CASSLEGREAFF
TRBJ2-1 . TRBV10-3 TRBD1 TGTGCCATCAGTGAGGGCTGGGACAGGTACAAGGTCGGCAATGAGCAGTTCTTC CAISEGWDRYKVGNEQFF